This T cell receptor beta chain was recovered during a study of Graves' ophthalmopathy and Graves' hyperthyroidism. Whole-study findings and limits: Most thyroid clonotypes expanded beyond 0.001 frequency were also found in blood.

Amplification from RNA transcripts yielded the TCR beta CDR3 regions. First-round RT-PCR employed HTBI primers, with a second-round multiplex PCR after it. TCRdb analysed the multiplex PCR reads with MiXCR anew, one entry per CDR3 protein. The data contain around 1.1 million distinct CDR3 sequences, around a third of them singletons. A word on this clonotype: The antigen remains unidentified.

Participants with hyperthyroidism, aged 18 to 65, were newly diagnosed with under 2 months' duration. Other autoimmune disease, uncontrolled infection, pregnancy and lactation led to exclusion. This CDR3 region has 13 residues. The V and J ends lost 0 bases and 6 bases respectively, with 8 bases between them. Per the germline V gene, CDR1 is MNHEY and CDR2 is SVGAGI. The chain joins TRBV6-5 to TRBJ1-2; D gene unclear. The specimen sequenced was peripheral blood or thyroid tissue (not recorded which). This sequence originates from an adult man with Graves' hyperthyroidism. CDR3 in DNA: TGTGCCAGCAGTTACTCTAGTACTAATGGCTACACCTTC. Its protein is CASSYSSTNGYTF.